The clone carrying this TCR beta chain appeared once. The sample originates from a study of blood T cell repertoires in COVID-19. The overall study: Material from acute and convalescent COVID-19 was sourced from the United States, Italy and Spain. PBMCs, B-cell-depleted T cells, or T cells were the source of the cDNA or gDNA that made up the material.

The germline V gene encodes CDR1 SGHNT and CDR2 YYREEE (reference sequence). The length of the CDR3 is 15 residues. Germline trimming cut 0 bases from V and 3 bases from J; bases unmatched to any gene: 4. Original data processing: Nucleated cell counts were estimated from reference gene primer amplification. The table came from immunoSEQ multiplex PCR; TCRdb's copy has only in-frame clones and leaves some out. V and J calls and clone size are those listed in that table; D and trimming were worked out from the DNA. The data hold 180,000 or so clones, with 70% to 85% observed a single time. This receptor was taken from a man aged 45-65 years who had recovered from COVID-19. The source material was peripheral blood. The chain recombines TRBV5-4 with TRBJ2-3; 7 nucleotides align to TRBD1. The DNA for the CDR3 is TGTGCCAGCAGCTTGGGGGGACAGCGTACAGATACGCAGTATTTT. This codes for CASSLGGQRTDTQYF.